This T cell receptor beta chain was sequenced in a study of T cells in Graves' hyperthyroidism and ophthalmopathy. In this sample, this clonotype turned up a few times. The CDR3 has 18 amino acids. Germline assignment: CDR1 SGHAT and CDR2 FQDESV (reference sequence). Trimming removed 4 bases from V and 7 bases from J; junction bases left unmatched: 15. RNA transcripts provided the source from which TCR beta CDR3 regions were amplified. The TCR CDR3 was amplified in a first-round RT-PCR using the HTBI primer set. TCRdb analysed the multiplex PCR reads with MiXCR anew, one entry per CDR3 protein. Among hundreds of thousands of distinct CDR3 sequences listed, 19% were seen once.

The V gene is TRBV11-1, the J gene TRBJ2-2; the match to TRBD2 covers 10 bases. Sequenced sample: blood. This sequence was found in a woman aged 18-29 years with Graves' hyperthyroidism. The CDR3 loop reads CASSYLLRLAGDHGELFF. The CDR3 DNA is TGTGCCAGCAGCTACTTACTTCGTCTAGCGGGGGATCACGGGGAGCTGTTTTTT.